This TCR beta chain was captured in a study of low-dose radiotherapy and immunotherapy resistance in tumors. Overall study context: Participants in Cohort 2 were given 1 Gy per fraction every two weeks, for 13 Gy over 26 weeks. Given every two weeks, intravenous cyclophosphamide 200 mg/m2 preceded radiation and immunotherapy by one day.

TRAV and TRBV primers primed cDNA for both TCRalpha and TCRbeta. PCR amplification of the TCRs was performed with Phusion for 20 to 25 PCR cycles, and it relied on a constant-region primer together with a V-primer adapter. One entry per CDR3 protein, called by TCRdb with MiXCR from the reads. Of 40,000 or so distinct CDR3 sequences listed, 25% are singletons. Specified time point: after trial treatment. Treatment in this sample: LDRT plus nivolumab, ipilimumab, low-dose cyclophosphamide and aspirin (RACIN trial). This clonotype appeared a few times. V dropped 2 bases and J dropped 3; count of bases not matched to a gene: 6. The CDR3 is made up of 16 amino acids. CDR1 is MNHEY, CDR2 SMNVEV, per germline (reference sequence).

The V call is TRBV27, the J call TRBJ2-7; TRBD2 aligns across 11 bases. The TCR originated in a male donor with prostate cancer. This sample comprised PBMCs, obtained after low-dose radiotherapy plus immunotherapy. CDR3 region: CASSLRLAGSYYEQYF. As DNA, the CDR3 is TGTGCCAGCAGTTTACGACTAGCGGGATCCTACTACGAGCAGTACTTC.